Listed here are 29 T cell receptor beta chains from one sample, sequenced in a study of blood T cells in healthy people across ages (dated by TCRdb to 2014 to 2015). Preparation of the library involved 5' RACE. The sequencer was an Illumina HiSeq 2500. A second PCR of roughly 6 to 11 cycles was run with a J-beta primer mix and a sample-barcoded 5' primer. TCRdb itself trimmed the public reads at Q25 with fastp, ran MiXCR and retained productive beta chains. Each CDR3 protein appears once, grouped with its most common genes and DNA. This sample comprises 700,000 to 850,000 distinct CDR3 sequences, under 40% of them detected only once. The top ten hold under 15% of the sample. Material for sequencing was blood. The receptors were gathered from a man between 18 and 29 years old in good health.

The DNA of the CDR3 is TGCAGTGCTAGAGAGTTGGGGGGCGATCAGCCCCAGCATTTT. It codes for CSARELGGDQPQHF. The rearrangement joins TRBV20-1 to TRBJ1-5, with a possible D match to TRBD1 (6 bases). Germline V gene sequence: CDR1 DFQATT, CDR2 SNEGSKA (reference sequence). The CDR3 contains 14 residues. Trimming removed 0 bases at V and 5 bases at J, with 11 bases between.

This rearrangement joins TRBV20-1 to TRBJ2-1, with TRBD2 matching 14 bases. The J call may not be correct, given that the DNA end is closer to TRBJ2-7. Germline CDR1 and CDR2: DFQATT and SNEGSKA (reference sequence). CDR3 size: 17 residues. The CDR3 here is CSARTSGGVPIYNEQYF. In nucleotides, the CDR3 is TGCAGTGCTAGGACTAGCGGGGGGGTACCTATCTACAATGAGCAGTACTTC.

The chain links TRBV5-6 to TRBJ2-7; the D gene is possibly TRBD1 (8 bases). Germline V CDR1 and CDR2: SGHDT, YYEEEE. Deletions cut 4 bases from V and 0 bases from J, with 17 bases between. The length of the CDR3 is 16 residues. For the CDR3, the DNA is TGTGCCAGCAGCCCCCTGGGGGGGACAGGCTCCTACGAGCAGTACTTC. Translated, it gives CASSPLGGTGSYEQYF.

This clonotype was counted only a few times. The chain carries TRBV20-1 and TRBJ1-1; maybe TRBD1 (6 bases). The CDR3 consists of 13 residues. Trimming pared 0 bases from V and 8 bases from J, leaving 13 bases between. Per germline, CDR1 DFQATT and CDR2 SNEGSKA (reference sequence). This CDR3 is CSARDWGAGEAFF. In DNA, the CDR3 is TGCAGTGCTAGAGATTGGGGGGCAGGGGAAGCTTTCTTT.

This clonotype was seen more than once but under ten times. J is TRBJ2-2 and V is TRBV6-6; D is uncertain. V lost 8 bases and J 6 bases, leaving 4 bases between the germline ends. The CDR3 consists of 10 residues. Germline CDR1 reads MNHNY; CDR2 reads SVGAGI (reference sequence). The CDR3: CASGAGELFF. CDR3 coding DNA: TGTGCCAGCGGGGCCGGGGAGCTGTTTTTT.

The chain couples TRBV5-1 to TRBJ1-4; D ambiguous. Germline lookup yields CDR1 SGHRS and CDR2 YFSETQ. The CDR3 spans 15 residues. Between the trimmed V and J ends, which lost 3 bases and 8 bases, there was a span of 17 bases. The CDR3 coding sequence is TGCGCCAGCAGCTCTGGACTGACTAGAAGAGAAAAACTGTTTTTT. As protein: CASSSGLTRREKLFF.

This clonotype has only a few counts. The chain has TRBV20-1 and TRBJ1-1, with D hard to call. Trimming took off 0 bases at V and 1 base at J, with 9 bases between the two ends. This CDR3 region has 14 residues. CDR1 is DFQATT and CDR2 is SNEGSKA in the germline V gene (reference sequence). The CDR3 is CSARDDEGNTEAFF. CDR3 sequence (DNA): TGCAGTGCTAGAGATGACGAGGGGAACACTGAAGCTTTCTTT.

The chain employs TRBV5-6 and TRBJ2-2; 9 nucleotides align to TRBD1. The CDR3 length is 17 residues. J was trimmed by 0 bases and V by 2 bases; bases with no gene match: 5. Germline values: CDR1 SGHDT, CDR2 YYEEEE. CDR3 sequence: CASSFYGQGTNTGELFF. The CDR3 DNA reads TGTGCCAGCAGCTTCTACGGACAGGGGACGAACACCGGGGAGCTGTTTTTT.

The rearrangement links TRBV6-5 to TRBJ1-1, with D possibly matching TRBD1 (5 bases). The CDR3 consists of 12 residues. The germline V and J ends were trimmed by 6 bases and 11 bases, with 16 bases remaining between them. Germline V lookup: CDR1 MNHEY, CDR2 SVGAGI. The DNA for the CDR3 is TGTGCCAGCAGCCGTATATCGGGGGGTGCTTTCTTT. Its protein product is CASSRISGGAFF.

The V and J genes are TRBV20-1 and TRBJ1-5, with D unresolved. Per germline, CDR1 DFQATT and CDR2 SNEGSKA (reference sequence). The length of the CDR3 is 14 residues. Trimming cost V 6 bases and J 0 bases, with 12 bases left between them. The CDR3 reads CSARTAYSNQPQHF. The CDR3 bases are TGCAGTGCAAGGACCGCTTATAGCAATCAGCCCCAGCATTTT.

The chain has TRBV3-1 and TRBJ2-1; D possibly corresponds to TRBD2 (7 bases). The CDR3 consists of 17 residues. Trimming took off 6 bases at V and 4 bases at J, with 22 bases between the two ends. Germline assignment: CDR1 LGHDT and CDR2 YNNKEL (reference sequence). CDR3 amino acids: CASRSGLVGATYNEQFF. Here the CDR3 DNA reads TGTGCCAGCAGATCCGGACTAGTGGGGGCTACGTACAATGAGCAGTTCTTC.

Regarding this clonotype: Since a much larger clone is just one base distant, this may be a read error. This chain links TRBV9 with TRBJ2-7; the D gene is possibly TRBD1 (6 bases). Germline CDR1 reads SGDLS; CDR2 reads YYNGEE. The V end lost 0 bases, the J end lost 7 bases, and 17 bases lay between the germline ends. This CDR3 is 15 amino acids long. CDR3 region: CASSVVPGAYNEQYF. CDR3 DNA: TGTGCCAGCAGCGTAGTTCCAGGGGCGTACAATGAGCAGTACTTC.

This clonotype came up many times. The chain uses TRBV7-8 and TRBJ2-4; 10 nucleotides agree with TRBD1. There are 19 residues in the CDR3. Germline CDR1 reads SGHVS; CDR2 reads FQNEAQ. Trimming took 3 bases from V and 3 from J; bases not matched to a gene: 14. CDR3 sequence (DNA): TGTGCCAGCAGCTTCACCTCTTCTCCCGGGACAGGGGTCAAAAACATTCAGTACTTC. This codes for CASSFTSSPGTGVKNIQYF.

This chain links TRBV12-3 or TRBV12-4 with TRBJ2-2, with 8 bases matching TRBD2. V gave up 3 bases and J gave up 7 bases; unmatched junction bases: 10. The CDR3 spans 16 residues. CDR3 amino acids: CASSFPWGSGVGELFF. The CDR3 bases are TGTGCCAGCAGTTTCCCGTGGGGTAGCGGGGTCGGGGAGCTGTTTTTT.

The J gene is TRBJ2-5, the V gene TRBV4-2; TRBD1 matches 8 bases. CDR3 length: 14 residues. The V and J ends lost 8 bases and 11 bases, in that order; junction bases with no gene match: 16. Per germline, CDR1 LGHNA and CDR2 YNFKEQ. CDR3 sequence reads: CASGLGQGKVEQYF. The CDR3, as DNA: TGTGCCAGCGGCCTCGGACAGGGTAAGGTTGAGCAGTACTTC.

This chain uses TRBV5-1 with TRBJ1-6; D is possibly TRBD1 (6 bases). The CDR3 covers 16 residues. Germline V gene lookup returns CDR1 SGHRS and CDR2 YFSETQ. V lost 4 bases to trimming and J lost 7 bases, with 18 bases between them. CDR3 sequence reads: CASSGGQSKENSPLHF. In DNA form, the CDR3 reads TGCGCCAGCAGCGGGGGACAATCCAAGGAGAATTCACCCCTCCACTTT. The full variable domain, in which reference TRBV5-1 and TRBJ1-6 provide the parts outside the CDR3, is KAGVTQTPRYLIKTRGQQVTLSCSPISGHRSVSWYQQTPGQGLQFLFEYFSETQRNKGNFPGRFSGRQFSNSRSEMNVSTLELGDSALYLCASSGGQSKENSPLHFGNGTRLTVT.

This clonotype showed up many times. This sequence joins TRBV25-1 and TRBJ1-5; no definite D call. This CDR3 is 16 amino acids long. Germline-derived CDR1 and CDR2 are MGHDK and SYGVNS. V lost 6 bases and J lost 0, with 15 bases in between. In nucleotides, the CDR3 is TGTGCCAGCAGCCCATCGCTTGGATATAGCAATCAGCCCCAGCATTTT. Amino acid sequence: CASSPSLGYSNQPQHF.

This clonotype has ten or more counts. The chain has TRBV7-2 and TRBJ2-3; the D call may be TRBD1 or TRBD2 (5 bases each). The V and J ends lost 2 bases and 5 bases respectively, with 11 bases between them. Per germline, CDR1 SGHTA and CDR2 FQGNSA. CDR3 length: 14 residues. The DNA for the CDR3 is TGTGCCAGCAGCTTATCGGGACGGAAAGATACGCAGTATTTT. Its protein product is CASSLSGRKDTQYF.

The J gene is TRBJ2-1, the V gene TRBV6-2 or TRBV6-3, with 7 bases lining up with TRBD1. There are 14 residues in the CDR3. CDR1 is MNHEY, CDR2 SVGEGT, per germline. The V segment lost 1 base and the J segment 7 bases; nucleotides outside the gene matches: 4. The CDR3 sequence: CASSYLGQPNEQFF. The CDR3 DNA follows: TGTGCCAGCAGTTACTTGGGACAGCCTAATGAGCAGTTCTTC.

The genes are TRBV28 and TRBJ2-5, with D uncertain. Germline CDR1 is MDHEN and CDR2 is SYDVKM. CDR3 size: 14 residues. Trimming stripped 2 bases from V and 1 base from J, with 8 bases between. CDR3 amino acids: CASSLGWGQETQYF. DNA for the CDR3: TGTGCCAGCAGTTTAGGGTGGGGCCAAGAGACCCAGTACTTC.

This clonotype turned up a few times. The chain recombines TRBV7-3 with TRBJ2-3; no clear D gene. Trimming removed 5 bases from V and 4 bases from J, with 19 bases in between. Germline CDR1 and CDR2: SGHTA and FQGTGA. The CDR3 is 16 amino acids. This CDR3 is CASSVNGPGRADTQYF. In nucleotides, the CDR3 is TGTGCCAGCAGCGTTAACGGGCCAGGCCGGGCAGATACGCAGTATTTT.

This clonotype turned up a few times. V gene TRBV20-1 combines with J gene TRBJ2-3; 7 nucleotides agree with TRBD2. J was trimmed by 3 bases and V by 1 base; bases with no gene match: 7. The CDR3 loop spans 15 amino acids. Germline V gives CDR1 DFQATT, CDR2 SNEGSKA (reference sequence). CDR3 loop: CSARGGGATTDTQYF. The CDR3 nucleotides read TGCAGTGCTAGAGGGGGGGGTGCCACAACAGATACGCAGTATTTT.

Comment on this clonotype: Given a much more abundant clone one base away, this may be a read error. The CDR3 ends on some other residue instead of the conserved phenylalanine or tryptophan, so this is likely a read error. J is TRBJ1-2 and V is TRBV6-5; D ambiguous. Germline V gene lookup returns CDR1 MNHEY and CDR2 SVGAGI. V lost 3 bases and J lost 5, with 7 bases in between. CDR3 length: 12 residues. The CDR3 sequence is CASSYYGYGYTS. The CDR3 nucleotides read TGTGCCAGCAGTTATTACGGATATGGCTACACCTCC.

This chain uses TRBV6-2 or TRBV6-3 with TRBJ2-1; 8 positions match TRBD1. Germline V gene lookup returns CDR1 MNHEY and CDR2 SVGEGT. V trimming: 0 bases; J trimming: 15 bases; junction bases outside the gene matches: 4. CDR3 length: 12 amino acids. This CDR3 reads CASSYSTGVGFF. The CDR3 nucleotides are TGTGCCAGCAGTTACTCGACAGGGGTGGGGTTCTTC.

J is TRBJ2-1 and V is TRBV11-2; tentatively, D is TRBD1 or TRBD2 (5 bases each). The CDR3 spans 13 residues. Germline CDR1 is SGHAT and CDR2 is FQNNGV. V lost 1 base to trimming and J lost 12 bases, with 13 bases between them. The CDR3 DNA follows: TGTGCCAGCAGCTTAGGTGGTTTTGGGGGGCAGTTCTTC. Protein sequence: CASSLGGFGGQFF.

This clonotype was observed a few times. The genes are TRBV2 and TRBJ1-5; D gene ambiguous. The CDR3 is made up of 16 amino acids. Deletions cut 4 bases from V and 0 bases from J, with 13 bases between. CDR1 is SNHLY and CDR2 is FYNNEI in the germline V gene. The CDR3 region has the DNA TGTGCCAGCAGTGGCCCAATATGGGATAGCAATCAGCCCCAGCATTTT. This sequence encodes CASSGPIWDSNQPQHF.

This chain connects TRBV5-1 to TRBJ2-1; 8 bases are a match to TRBD1. The CDR3 length is 14 residues. Germline assignment: CDR1 SGHRS and CDR2 YFSETQ. The junction had 11 bases not matched to a gene; V was cut back by 6 bases and J by 9 bases. CDR3 region: CASTTGARSGEQFF. The CDR3 nucleotides are TGCGCCAGCACGACAGGGGCCCGCTCGGGTGAGCAGTTCTTC.

The sample holds a few counts of this clonotype. V and J are TRBV12-3 or TRBV12-4 and TRBJ1-5; 10 bases map to TRBD1. CDR3 length: 14 amino acids. The V segment lost 5 bases and the J segment 5 bases; nucleotides outside the gene matches: 3. CDR3 protein: CASSTTGGHQPQHF. For the CDR3, the DNA is TGTGCCAGCAGTACGACAGGGGGCCATCAGCCCCAGCATTTT.

This clonotype turned up a few times. V gene TRBV14 combines with J gene TRBJ1-4; D perhaps matches TRBD1 (5 bases). CDR3 size: 16 residues. V lost 4 bases and J 0 bases, leaving 12 bases between the germline ends. Germline values: CDR1 SGHDN, CDR2 FVKESK. This CDR3 is CASSPLGTSTNEKLFF. For the CDR3, the DNA is TGTGCCAGCAGCCCCCTCGGGACCTCAACTAATGAAAAACTGTTTTTT. Combining the CDR3 with reference TRBV14 and TRBJ1-4 gives the whole variable domain EAGVTQFPSHSVIEKGQTVTLRCDPISGHDNLYWYRRVMGKEIKFLLHFVKESKQDESGMPNNRFLAERTGGTYSTLKVQPAELEDSGVYFCASSPLGTSTNEKLFFGSGTQLSVL.